These T cell receptor beta chains were read from a single sample in a study of a mutant IDH1 vaccine in newly diagnosed glioma. The repertoire was sequenced with immunoSEQ multiplex PCR; TCRdb's copy has only in-frame clones and lacks some. The sample lists under 35,000 clones, more than 60% occurring once. Their antigens are not known. Sequences were derived from PBMCs, sampled from a glioma patient whose treatment included an IDH1 peptide vaccine. The receptors come from a man aged 50-60 years with glioma. Both conserved end residues are part of each CDR3. A D gene is named only where the DNA matches it firmly. The size field is filled for only some rows; it gives once, few, many or a size class.

>-|TRBV27|TRBJ1-1|-
CASSLLRETEAFF
TGTGCCAGCAGCTTATTGCGGGAGACTGAAGCTTTCTTT
>-|TRBV29-1|TRBJ2-1|-
CSVVGGITYNEQFF
TGCAGCGTTGTCGGCGGGATTACCTACAATGAGCAGTTCTTC
>-|TRBV28|TRBJ2-2|once
CASRMGENTGELFF
TGTGCCAGCCGAATGGGAGAAAACACCGGGGAGCTGTTTTTT
>-|TRBV2|TRBJ2-3|-
CASSDGGSLADTQYF
TGTGCCAGCAGTGATGGGGGGTCACTAGCAGATACGCAGTATTTT
>TRBD1|TRBV5-1|TRBJ2-7|-
CASSLEGARDEQYF
TGCGCCAGCAGCTTGGAGGGGGCGAGGGACGAGCAGTACTTC
>TRBD1|TRBV6-1|TRBJ1-5|-
CASKGQGAIGQPQHF
TGTGCCAGCAAAGGACAGGGGGCGATAGGGCAGCCCCAGCATTTT
>TRBD1|TRBV27|TRBJ2-7|-
CASKQGVGYEQYF
TGTGCCAGCAAACAGGGGGTCGGGTACGAGCAGTACTTC
>TRBD2|TRBV7-2|TRBJ2-7|-
CASSLGLGGGPDYEQYF
TGTGCCAGCAGCTTAGGGCTCGGGGGAGGGCCGGATTACGAGCAGTACTTC
>-|TRBV7-8|TRBJ1-1|few
CASSLERGVPEAFF
TGTGCCAGCAGCTTAGAGAGGGGCGTCCCTGAAGCTTTCTTT
>TRBD1|TRBV6-1|TRBJ2-7|-
CASRGQQYEQYF
TGTGCCAGCAGGGGACAGCAATACGAGCAGTACTTC
>-|TRBV13|TRBJ2-7|-
CASSLGRQTYEQYF
TGTGCCAGCAGCTTAGGCCGACAAACCTACGAGCAGTACTTC
>TRBD1|TRBV7-8|TRBJ2-7|-
CASSLGDSSYEQYF
TGTGCCAGCAGCCTGGGGGACAGCTCCTACGAGCAGTACTTC
>-|TRBV5-1|TRBJ1-1|-
CASSLSQGNTEAFF
TGCGCCAGCAGCTTGTCCCAGGGGAACACTGAAGCTTTCTTT
>-|TRBV25-1|TRBJ1-1|few
CASSEGQGTGGSRREAFF
TGTGCCAGCAGTGAAGGGCAAGGGACCGGGGGAAGTAGACGTGAAGCTTTCTTT
>-|TRBV5-6|TRBJ1-2|once
CASSSTDGFYGYTF
TGTGCCAGCAGCTCTACCGACGGTTTCTATGGCTACACCTTC
>TRBD1|TRBV7-9|TRBJ2-7|-
CASSFGTGNSYEQYF
TGTGCCAGCAGCTTCGGGACAGGGAATTCCTACGAGCAGTACTTC
>-|TRBV6-1|TRBJ1-5|-
CASIFGGAGQPQHF
TGTGCCAGCATATTTGGAGGGGCAGGCCAGCCCCAGCATTTT
>-|TRBV6-1|TRBJ2-7|few
CASSWHRASYEQYF
TGTGCCAGCAGTTGGCACCGAGCCTCCTACGAGCAGTACTTC
>TRBD2|TRBV19|TRBJ2-2|-
CASSRREGATGELFF
TGTGCCAGTAGTCGGCGGGAGGGCGCCACCGGGGAGCTGTTTTTT
>-|TRBV7-8|TRBJ1-3|-
CASTGGGFGYTIYF
TGTGCCAGCACCGGGGGGGGCTTTGGATACACCATATATTTT
>-|TRBV5-5|TRBJ1-6|once
CASSLAKGNSPLHF
TGTGCCAGCAGCTTGGCTAAGGGTAATTCACCCCTCCACTTT
>-|TRBV6-5|TRBJ2-7|-
CASSYPWGRVIDEQYF
TGTGCCAGCAGTTACCCCTGGGGCAGGGTAATCGACGAGCAGTACTTC
>TRBD1|TRBV7-2|TRBJ2-7|-
CASSFSGTESYEQYF
TGTGCCAGCAGCTTTTCCGGGACAGAGTCCTACGAGCAGTACTTC
>TRBD1|TRBV5-1|TRBJ2-7|once
CASSRSGQDEQYF
TGCGCCAGCAGCCGATCCGGACAGGACGAGCAGTACTTC
>TRBD1|TRBV15|TRBJ2-3|-
CATSRWGTGGGDTQYF
TGTGCCACCAGCAGATGGGGGACAGGGGGGGGAGATACGCAGTATTTT
>-|TRBV12-5|TRBJ1-1|-
CASGPYRVGNTEAFF
TGTGCTAGTGGTCCATACAGGGTAGGGAACACTGAAGCTTTCTTT
>-|TRBV7-2|TRBJ1-3|-
CASSLAPGNSGNTIYF
TGTGCCAGCAGCTTAGCGCCAGGGAACTCTGGAAACACCATATATTTT
>TRBD2|TRBV7-2|TRBJ2-7|-
CASSPRRRGISYEQYF
TGTGCCAGCAGCCCCAGGCGGCGGGGGATCTCCTACGAGCAGTACTTC
>-|TRBV18|TRBJ1-3|-
CASSPWDGSGNTIYF
TGTGCCAGCTCACCATGGGACGGCTCTGGAAACACCATATATTTT
>-|TRBV2|TRBJ1-3|-
CASSGDGRNTIYF
TGTGCCAGCAGTGGGGACGGCCGAAACACCATATATTTT
>-|TRBV7-2|TRBJ2-7|-
CASQGPDEQYF
TGTGCCAGCCAAGGGCCAGACGAGCAGTACTTC
>TRBD1|TRBV7-9|TRBJ1-1|once
CASSQGGTEAFF
TGTGCCAGCAGCCAGGGGGGCACTGAAGCTTTCTTT
>-|TRBV19|TRBJ1-5|few
CASSIDLLGQPQHF
TGTGCCAGTAGTATAGATCTGTTAGGTCAGCCCCAGCATTTT
>-|TRBV29-1|TRBJ1-3|-
CSAPKAGTIYF
TGCAGCGCCCCTAAAGCCGGCACCATATATTTT
>-|TRBV5-6|TRBJ2-3|-
CASSRPTTDTQYF
TGTGCCAGCAGTAGACCGACCACAGATACGCAGTATTTT
>-|TRBV6-5|TRBJ2-3|-
CASSYWGDSRDTQYF
TGTGCCAGCAGTTACTGGGGGGACTCGAGAGATACGCAGTATTTT
>-|TRBV5-6|TRBJ2-7|-
CASSGTPYEQYF
TGTGCCAGCAGCGGGACACCTTACGAGCAGTACTTC
>TRBD2|TRBV19|TRBJ2-3|-
CASSDGTTHTDTQYF
TGTGCCAGTAGTGACGGGACTACCCACACAGATACGCAGTATTTT
>-|TRBV6-5|TRBJ2-3|-
CASSYTRGLTDTQYF
TGTGCCAGCAGTTATACGCGGGGATTGACAGATACGCAGTATTTT
>-|TRBV27|TRBJ2-2|-
CASSLSLPASGTGELFF
TGTGCCAGCAGTTTGTCTCTCCCGGCTAGTGGCACCGGGGAGCTGTTTTTT
>TRBD1|TRBV11-3|TRBJ2-7|-
CASSLEDDRDDEQYF
TGTGCCAGCAGCTTAGAGGATGACAGGGATGATGAGCAGTACTTC
>-|TRBV7-6|TRBJ2-3|-
CASSPYSSTDTQYF
TGTGCCAGCAGCCCCTATTCTAGCACAGATACGCAGTATTTT
>-|TRBV7-9|TRBJ2-7|-
CASAGTENTYEQYF
TGTGCCAGCGCCGGGACCGAAAACACCTACGAGCAGTACTTC
>-|TRBV11-3|TRBJ2-1|-
CASSLDQVNEQFF
TGTGCCAGCAGCTTAGACCAAGTCAATGAGCAGTTCTTC
>-|TRBV5-6|TRBJ2-7|-
CASSLPGAEQYF
TGTGCCAGCAGCTTGCCAGGGGCCGAGCAGTACTTC
>-|TRBV7-9|TRBJ1-1|-
CASSVQGNTEAFF
TGTGCCAGCAGCGTACAGGGGAACACTGAAGCTTTCTTT
>-|TRBV5-1|TRBJ2-7|-
CASSLGGASEQYF
TGCGCCAGCAGCCTGGGGGGGGCGAGCGAGCAGTACTTC
>TRBD1|TRBV19|TRBJ1-1|-
CASRETGLNTEAFF
TGTGCCAGTAGGGAGACAGGGTTGAACACTGAAGCTTTCTTT